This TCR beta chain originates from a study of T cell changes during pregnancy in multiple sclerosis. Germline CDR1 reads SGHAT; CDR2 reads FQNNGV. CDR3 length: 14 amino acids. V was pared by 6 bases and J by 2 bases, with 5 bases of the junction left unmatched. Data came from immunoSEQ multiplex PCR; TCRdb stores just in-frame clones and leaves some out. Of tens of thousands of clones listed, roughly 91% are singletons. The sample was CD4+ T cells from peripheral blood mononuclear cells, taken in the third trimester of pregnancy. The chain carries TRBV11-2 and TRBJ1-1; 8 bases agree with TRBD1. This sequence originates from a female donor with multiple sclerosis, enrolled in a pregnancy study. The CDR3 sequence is CASSQTGANTEAFF. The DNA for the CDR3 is TGTGCCAGCAGTCAGACAGGGGCAAACACTGAAGCTTTCTTT.